Here is one TCR beta chain with its context. The entry originates in a study of T cell responses to AZD1222 COVID-19 vaccine. The CDR3 runs to 14 residues. V was trimmed by 4 bases and J by 3 bases, leaving 11 bases between them. The germline V gene has CDR1 SGHDT and CDR2 YYEEEE. Some clones are missing from TCRdb's copy, which holds only in-frame ones; the method was immunoSEQ multiplex PCR. The table includes around 150,000 clones, approximately 91% detected once. The V and J genes are TRBV5-6 and TRBJ2-1, with TRBD1 as a possible D gene (7 bases). The sequence derives from an adult who received the AZD1222 COVID-19 vaccine. The sequencing used peripheral blood, collected 28 days after the second AZD1222 dose. The CDR3 DNA reads TGTGCCAGCAGCCAGGGGGGACGCTACAATGAGCAGTTCTTC. Its translation is CASSQGGRYNEQFF.